This is a list of T cell receptor beta chains from one sample in a study of shared clonotypes between healthy human individuals. The assay was immunoSEQ multiplex PCR, and TCRdb's table has in-frame clones only and misses some. The sample holds fewer than 1.6 million clones, approximately 98.5% seen once. What was sequenced was naive CD4+ T cells sorted from blood. Source of these receptors: a man aged 30 to 45 in good health. Both conserved end residues are part of each CDR3. Each record gives: clone size, J gene, V gene, D gene, CDR3 protein, CDR3 DNA. The D gene is left open where the match is weak. Size values are once, few and many counts, or a class for expanded clones, and some rows have none.

NA	TRBJ2-7	TRBV28	TRBD2	CASSLQGLAGVNEQYF	TGTGCCAGCAGTTTACAAGGACTAGCGGGAGTTAACGAGCAGTACTTC
NA	TRBJ2-1	TRBV18	TRBD1	CASSPGTGSYNEQFF	TGTGCCAGCTCACCCGGGACAGGGTCCTACAATGAGCAGTTCTTC
once	TRBJ2-6	TRBV18	TRBD2	CASSPLSAGGPGANVLTF	TGTGCCAGCTCACCACTCTCAGCGGGAGGGCCCGGGGCCAACGTCCTGACTTTC
NA	TRBJ2-1	TRBV29-1	NA	CSVEVGGGSSYNEQFF	TGCAGCGTTGAAGTGGGGGGCGGTAGCTCCTACAATGAGCAGTTCTTC
NA	TRBJ2-1	TRBV9	NA	CASSVMWQLSTNEQFF	TGTGCCAGCAGCGTAATGTGGCAACTATCCACGAATGAGCAGTTCTTC
NA	TRBJ2-1	TRBV5-1	NA	CASSLTPGAYNEQFF	TGCGCCAGCAGCTTGACTCCCGGGGCGTACAATGAGCAGTTCTTC
once	TRBJ1-5	TRBV19	NA	CASSIERYQPQHF	TGTGCCAGTAGTATTGAAAGGTATCAGCCCCAGCATTTT
NA	TRBJ1-1	TRBV7-2	NA	CASSQVPRVTEAFF	TGTGCCAGCAGCCAGGTCCCCCGAGTAACTGAAGCTTTCTTT
NA	TRBJ2-1	TRBV15	NA	CATSRDSGRVNEQFF	TGTGCCACCAGCAGAGATAGCGGCAGGGTCAATGAGCAGTTCTTC
NA	TRBJ1-5	TRBV5-8	NA	CASSFIQPQHF	TGTGCCAGCAGCTTCATTCAGCCCCAGCATTTT
NA	TRBJ2-2	TRBV19	TRBD2	CASSILVAGARFF	TGTGCCAGTAGTATACTTGTAGCGGGGGCCAGGTTTTTT
NA	TRBJ2-7	TRBV29-1	NA	CSARDIGSSYEQYF	TGCAGCGCTCGGGACATCGGAAGCTCCTACGAGCAGTACTTC
NA	TRBJ2-1	TRBV5-1	NA	CASSLVGFNEQFF	TGCGCCAGCAGCTTGGTGGGGTTCAATGAGCAGTTCTTC
NA	TRBJ2-3	TRBV7-7	NA	CASSSSKRTIRTDTQYF	TGTGCCAGCAGCTCTTCAAAACGGACTATCCGCACAGATACGCAGTATTTT
NA	TRBJ2-1	TRBV18	TRBD2	CASSLIALSGGAYNEQFF	TGTGCCAGCTCACTAATTGCTCTTAGCGGGGGGGCCTACAATGAGCAGTTCTTC
NA	TRBJ1-2	TRBV5-4	NA	CASSLSAGYGYTF	TGTGCCAGCAGCTTGTCAGCCGGCTATGGCTACACCTTC
NA	TRBJ1-1	TRBV29-1	NA	CSVEGATNTEAFF	TGCAGCGTTGAAGGTGCAACCAACACTGAAGCTTTCTTT
NA	TRBJ1-2	TRBV5-4	NA	CASSDAGNYGYTF	TGTGCCAGCAGCGACGCCGGTAACTATGGCTACACCTTC
NA	TRBJ2-7	TRBV5-6	TRBD1	CASSRRDSPREQYF	TGTGCCAGCAGCCGCCGGGACAGCCCTCGGGAGCAGTACTTC
NA	TRBJ2-3	TRBV4-3	TRBD2	CASSQPGLAGVLDTQYF	TGCGCCAGCAGCCAACCCGGACTAGCGGGAGTCTTAGATACGCAGTATTTT
NA	TRBJ2-7	TRBV9	TRBD2	CASSVGVSGTGSYEQYF	TGTGCCAGCAGCGTAGGGGTTAGCGGGACCGGCTCCTACGAGCAGTACTTC
NA	TRBJ2-1	TRBV29-1	TRBD2	CSIDGLAGVRDSYNEQFF	TGCAGCATTGACGGACTAGCGGGAGTCCGGGACTCCTACAATGAGCAGTTCTTC
NA	TRBJ2-7	TRBV28	TRBD2	CANARLAGGNQMTYEQYF	TGTGCCAACGCCCGACTAGCGGGCGGGAACCAAATGACCTACGAGCAGTACTTC
NA	TRBJ2-1	TRBV28	TRBD2	CASSHPSGRRAYNEQFF	TGTGCCAGCAGTCATCCGAGCGGGAGAAGGGCCTACAATGAGCAGTTCTTC
NA	TRBJ2-5	TRBV6-6	NA	CASSYLASETQYF	TGTGCCAGCAGTTACTTAGCGTCGGAGACCCAGTACTTC
NA	TRBJ2-2	TRBV10-3	TRBD2	CATLAGVESGELFF	TGTGCCACGCTAGCGGGAGTTGAAAGCGGGGAGCTGTTTTTT
NA	TRBJ2-7	TRBV4-2	TRBD2	CASSRSTSADGEQYF	TGTGCCAGCAGCCGAAGCACTAGCGCTGATGGGGAGCAGTACTTC
NA	TRBJ2-4	TRBV14	NA	CASSQDPIFDKTIAKNIQYF	TGTGCCAGCAGCCAAGATCCGATCTTCGACAAGACCATAGCCAAAAACATTCAGTACTTC
NA	TRBJ1-1	TRBV28	NA	CASSLQGRSTEAFF	TGTGCCAGCAGTTTACAGGGTAGGTCCACTGAAGCTTTCTTT
NA	TRBJ2-5	TRBV5-1	TRBD1	CASSLNTGEETQYF	TGCGCCAGCAGCTTGAATACAGGGGAAGAGACCCAGTACTTC
once	TRBJ2-3	TRBV4-1	TRBD2	CASSNTGTSGNTDTQYF	TGCGCCAGCAGCAATACCGGGACTAGCGGGAACACAGATACGCAGTATTTT
NA	TRBJ1-5	TRBV28	NA	CASSTNRVTQPQHF	TGTGCCAGTTCCACGAACAGGGTAACTCAGCCCCAGCATTTT